This T cell receptor (beta chain) was sequenced in a study of T-cell memory formation after mild COVID-19. Study-wide context: In these data, TCR clusters were largely donor specific.

This clonotype was seen once. What it recognizes is unknown. General observations from the study: Confirmation of SARS-CoV-2 specificity was lacking for second-wave clones peaking day 37. Pre-infection memory held some responding clones, suggesting pre-existing cross-reactive T cells responded.

Germline CDR1 is SGDLS and CDR2 is YYNGEE. The CDR3 has 17 residues. Trimming removed 0 bases from V and 3 bases from J, with 18 bases in between. With constant-segment primers, 5'RACE yielded cDNA libraries of TCR alpha and TCR beta that carried sample barcodes and UMIs. TCRdb re-called the 5' RACE reads with MiXCR, one entry per CDR3 protein. Among 45,000 to 65,000 distinct CDR3 sequences listed, over 7.5% were seen once. This TCR derives from a man younger than 30 who had mild COVID-19 (a few samples of this study predate the infection). Cell type and time point are not known. Material for sequencing was PBMCs or a T cell subset sorted from them (not recorded which). The chain has TRBV9 and TRBJ1-1; D remains unclear. The CDR3 sequence: CASSVVPGRTRDTEAFF. The CDR3, as DNA: TGTGCCAGCAGCGTAGTTCCCGGGAGGACTAGGGACACTGAAGCTTTCTTT.